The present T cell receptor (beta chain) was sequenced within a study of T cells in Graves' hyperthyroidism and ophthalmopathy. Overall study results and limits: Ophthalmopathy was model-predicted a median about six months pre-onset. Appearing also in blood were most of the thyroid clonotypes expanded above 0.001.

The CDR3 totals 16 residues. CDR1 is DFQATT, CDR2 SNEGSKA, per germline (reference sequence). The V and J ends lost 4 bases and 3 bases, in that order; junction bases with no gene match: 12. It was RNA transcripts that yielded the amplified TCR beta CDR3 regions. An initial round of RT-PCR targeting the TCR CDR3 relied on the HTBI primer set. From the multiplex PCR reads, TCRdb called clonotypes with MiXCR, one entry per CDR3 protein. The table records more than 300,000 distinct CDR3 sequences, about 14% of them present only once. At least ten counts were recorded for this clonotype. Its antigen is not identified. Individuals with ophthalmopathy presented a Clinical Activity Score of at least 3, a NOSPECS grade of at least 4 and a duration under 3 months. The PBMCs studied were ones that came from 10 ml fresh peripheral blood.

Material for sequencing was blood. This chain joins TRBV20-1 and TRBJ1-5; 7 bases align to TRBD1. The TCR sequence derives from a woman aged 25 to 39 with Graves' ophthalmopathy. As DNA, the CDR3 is TGCAGTGCTACCCGAGGAGAGGACAGGTACAATCAGCCCCAGCATTTT. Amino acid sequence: CSATRGEDRYNQPQHF.